Below, 5 T cell receptor beta chains from the same sample are listed, as sequenced in a study of cytomegalovirus exposure and HLA in healthy donors. Use of 60 Vbeta and 13 Jbeta primers characterized the PCR. Repertoires were generated with immunoSEQ multiplex PCR, while TCRdb's copy carries only in-frame clones and drops some. In the table there are 190,000 or so clones, about 80% of which are singletons. Sequencing was performed on PBMCs. The receptor source for this set is a boy aged 5-17 years in good health and CMV-seronegative.

The V and J genes are TRBV4-1 and TRBJ1-2; no definite D call. The CDR3 totals 15 residues. Trimming removed 1 base at V and 2 bases at J, with 11 bases between. CDR1 is MGHRA and CDR2 is YSYEKL in the germline V gene. The chain's CDR3 is CASSQGGGMNYGYTF. The CDR3 DNA is TGCGCCAGCAGCCAAGGAGGAGGGATGAACTATGGCTACACCTTC.

The gene calls are TRBV4-1 and TRBJ1-1; D unresolved. This CDR3 spans 13 amino acids. Germline V lookup: CDR1 MGHRA, CDR2 YSYEKL. The ends were cut back, 5 bases at V and 7 bases at J, with 14 bases in the middle. CDR3 in DNA: TGCGCCAGCAGCTCGGCGGTATTGGATGAAGCTTTCTTT. Its translation: CASSSAVLDEAFF.

This sequence joins TRBV2 and TRBJ1-4, with 11 positions matching TRBD1. Germline V gene sequence: CDR1 SNHLY, CDR2 FYNNEI. V lost 0 bases to trimming and J lost 6 bases; unmatched junction nucleotides: 15. The CDR3 is made up of 20 amino acids. The CDR3 DNA sequence: TGTGCCAGCAGTGAAGCGGACGGACGGACAGGGGGCGAGATTGATGAAAAACTGTTTTTT. Its translation: CASSEADGRTGGEIDEKLFF. The complete variable domain, with remaining parts taken from reference TRBV2 and TRBJ1-4, reads EPEVTQTPSHQVTQMGQEVILRCVPISNHLYFYWYRQILGQKVEFLVSFYNNEISEKSEIFDDQFSVERPDGSNFTLKIRSTKLEDSAMYFCASSEADGRTGGEIDEKLFFGSGTQLSVL.

In its sample, this clone was seen once. Other DNA sequences in this specimen translate into the identical CDR3. The chain combines TRBV9 with TRBJ2-7, with 8 positions matching TRBD1. This CDR3 has 14 residues. J lost 2 bases, V lost 4 bases, and 5 bases had no gene match. CDR1 and CDR2 (germline): SGDLS, YYNGEE. CDR3 sequence: CASSPRTGTYEQYF. Here the CDR3 DNA reads TGTGCCAGCAGCCCCCGGACAGGGACCTACGAGCAGTACTTC.

The rearrangement joins TRBV11-2 to TRBJ2-3, with D perhaps matching TRBD2 (5 bases). The germline CDR1 and CDR2 sequences are SGHAT and FQNNGV. The CDR3 is 12 amino acids. V lost 5 bases to trimming and J lost 6 bases, with 9 bases between them. CDR3 protein: CASSRGPDTQYF. Here the CDR3 DNA reads TGTGCCAGCAGCCGAGGGCCTGATACGCAGTATTTT.